This T cell receptor beta chain was captured in a study of blood T cell repertoires in COVID-19. Overall study context: Specimens from acute and convalescent COVID-19 originated in the United States, Italy and Spain. PBMCs, B-cell-depleted T cells, or T cells provided the cDNA or gDNA that made up the material.

This clone was recorded a few times. The same CDR3 is also encoded by other DNA sequences in this sample. Under the authors' procedure: Estimation of nucleated cell counts relied on the amplification of reference gene primers. Some clones are missing from TCRdb's copy, which holds only in-frame ones; the method was immunoSEQ multiplex PCR. That table furnishes V, J and clone size, whereas the DNA furnished D and trimming. The repertoire holds 310,000 or so clones, with roughly 86% as singletons. Germline V gene data show CDR1 as SGDLS and CDR2 as YYNGEE. This CDR3 is 14 amino acids long. V lost 0 bases to trimming and J lost 7 bases; unmatched junction nucleotides: 1.

What was sequenced was peripheral blood. The rearrangement joins TRBV9 to TRBJ1-5; 10 bases agree with TRBD1. The sequence was obtained from a man in his thirties or forties with COVID-19, enrolled during active disease. The CDR3 spells CASSVGTGGQPQHF. CDR3 nucleotide sequence: TGTGCCAGCAGCGTAGGGACAGGGGGACAGCCCCAGCATTTT.